This T cell receptor beta chain was sequenced in a study of ipilimumab plus nivolumab after autologous stem cell transplantation. Turning to the study itself: Patients received a median of roughly five ipilimumab and about 8 nivolumab doses.

Libraries were prepared by immunoSEQ multiplex PCR; TCRdb keeps only in-frame clonotypes and omits some of them. Of roughly 86,000 clones in the sample, over 80% were seen once. With 4 bases removed from V and 4 bases from J, the gap between germline ends came to 9 bases. CDR3 length: 13 amino acids. Germline loops: CDR1 SGHNT, CDR2 YYREEE (reference sequence). Only one count was recorded for this clone. The sample in question was PBMCs, obtained in a trial of ipilimumab plus nivolumab as post-transplant consolidation. The gene calls are TRBV5-4 and TRBJ1-3; no clear D. The clonotype was recovered from a male donor with diffuse large B-cell lymphoma. The CDR3 nucleotides are TGTGCCAGCAGCCGGACCGACGGAAACACCATATATTTT. Protein sequence: CASSRTDGNTIYF.